This T cell receptor beta chain is drawn from a study of T cell responses to AZD1222 COVID-19 vaccine. Overall study findings and caveats: At 160-218 and 743-854, vaccine-associated CD4 TCRs were dominant, and they spanned spike. Regions left unmutated in variants are reportedly the target of nearly half of spike-specific TCRs.

The CDR3 consists of 16 residues. J lost 2 bases, V lost 5 bases, and 6 bases had no gene match. Germline CDR1 reads MNHEY; CDR2 reads SVGEGT. Only in-frame clones appear in the TCRdb table, and some are missing; sequencing was by immunoSEQ multiplex PCR. Among around 130,000 clones listed, 86% were seen once. Turning to this clone: Its antigen is undetermined.

The receptor was derived from an adult in good health. This chain uses TRBV6-2 or TRBV6-3 with TRBJ2-7; 13 bases are a match to TRBD2. The sample here was peripheral blood, taken on day 0 of AZD1222 vaccination. The CDR3 nucleotides read TGTGCCAGCAGTCCCAGGACTAGCGGGGGCCCCTACGAGCAGTACTTC. Translating it yields CASSPRTSGGPYEQYF.